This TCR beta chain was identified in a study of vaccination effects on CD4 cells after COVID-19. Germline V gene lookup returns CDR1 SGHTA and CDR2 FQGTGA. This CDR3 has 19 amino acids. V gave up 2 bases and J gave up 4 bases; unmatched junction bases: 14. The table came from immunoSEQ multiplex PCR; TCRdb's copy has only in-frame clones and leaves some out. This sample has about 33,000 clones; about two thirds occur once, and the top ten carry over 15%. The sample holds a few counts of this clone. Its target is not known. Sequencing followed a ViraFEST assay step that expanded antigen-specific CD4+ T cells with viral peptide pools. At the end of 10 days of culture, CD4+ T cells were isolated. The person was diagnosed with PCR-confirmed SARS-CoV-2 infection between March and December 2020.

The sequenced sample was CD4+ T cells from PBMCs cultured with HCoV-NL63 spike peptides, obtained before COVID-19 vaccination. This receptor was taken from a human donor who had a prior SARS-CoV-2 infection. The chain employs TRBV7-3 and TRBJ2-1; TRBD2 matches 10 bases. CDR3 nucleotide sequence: TGTGCCAGCAGCTTATTCCCTCCTCAGCTAGCGGGAGCTTACAATGAGCAGTTCTTC. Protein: CASSLFPPQLAGAYNEQFF. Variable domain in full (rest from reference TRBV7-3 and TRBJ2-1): GAGVSQTPSNKVTEKGKYVELRCDPISGHTALYWYRQSLGQGPEFLIYFQGTGAADDSGLPNDRFFAVRPEGSVSTLKIQRTERGDSAVYLCASSLFPPQLAGAYNEQFFGPGTRLTVL.